This T cell receptor beta chain was captured by sequencing in a study of blood T cell repertoires in COVID-19. Residents of approximately 25 US areas, aged roughly 18 to 89 years, made up the participants. Researchers sorted participants into cohorts using their self-reported clinical history. Original handling: Reference gene primer amplification gave estimated nucleated cell counts. Sequencing used immunoSEQ multiplex PCR; TCRdb keeps in-frame clones, though not all of them. The V and J calls and clone size come from that table; D and trimming were worked out from the DNA. The sample has about 400,000 clones; less than 90% are singletons. This CDR3 has 16 amino acids. The V end lost 4 bases, the J end lost 2 bases, and 18 bases lay between the germline ends. Germline CDR1 reads MGHRA; CDR2 reads YSYEKL.

Sequenced input: PBMCs or T cells enriched from blood (not recorded which). The sequence was collected from a woman aged 25-40 years who had recovered from COVID-19. This chain uses TRBV4-1 with TRBJ2-7; no firm D call. The CDR3 DNA reads as TGCGCCAGCAGCCCGGGTCCCCGAGCCTCCACCTACGAGCAGTACTTC. This codes for CASSPGPRASTYEQYF.